This TCR beta chain is from a study of CDR3 diversity in severe acne. TCRdb independently ran MiXCR on the PCR reads; one entry per CDR3 protein. The table lists fewer than 90,000 distinct CDR3 sequences, 45% to 55% of them singletons. The CDR3 runs to 16 residues. V lost 3 bases and J 6 bases, leaving 21 bases between the germline ends. Per the germline V gene, CDR1 is LGHDT and CDR2 is YNNKEL (reference sequence). The V gene is TRBV3-1, the J gene TRBJ2-7; D is possibly TRBD1 or TRBD2 (5 bases each). Specimen: blood. The TCR comes from a male donor with severe acne vulgaris. The CDR3 nucleotides read TGTGCCAGCAGCCACGCCACCGTGGCGGCAGGGACCGAGCAGTACTTC. This codes for CASSHATVAAGTEQYF.